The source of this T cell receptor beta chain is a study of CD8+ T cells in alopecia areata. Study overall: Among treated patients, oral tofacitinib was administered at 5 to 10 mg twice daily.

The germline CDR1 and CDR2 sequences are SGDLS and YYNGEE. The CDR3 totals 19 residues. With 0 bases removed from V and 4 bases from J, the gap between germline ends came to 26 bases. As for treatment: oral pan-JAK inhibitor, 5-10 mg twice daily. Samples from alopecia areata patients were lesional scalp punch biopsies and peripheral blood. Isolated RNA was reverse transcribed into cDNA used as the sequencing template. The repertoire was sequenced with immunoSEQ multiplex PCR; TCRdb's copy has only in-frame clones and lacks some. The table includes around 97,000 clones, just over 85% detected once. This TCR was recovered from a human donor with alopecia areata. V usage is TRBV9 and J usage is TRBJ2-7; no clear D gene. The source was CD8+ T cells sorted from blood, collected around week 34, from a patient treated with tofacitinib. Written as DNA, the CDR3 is TGTGCCAGCAGCGTAGTGGTAGGACCGCTACCACCATGCCTGTACGAGCAGTACTTC. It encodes CASSVVVGPLPPCLYEQYF.